The 23 T cell receptor beta chains given below trace back to one sample, sequenced in a study of T cell responses to AZD1222 COVID-19 vaccine. Libraries were prepared by immunoSEQ multiplex PCR; TCRdb keeps only in-frame clonotypes and omits some of them. The profile shows some 150,000 clones, 75% to 95% of them singletons. Sequenced here: peripheral blood, sampled 28 days after the second AZD1222 dose. These receptors all come from an adult who received the AZD1222 COVID-19 vaccine.

The chain uses TRBV5-8 and TRBJ1-2; D is ambiguous. Germline assignment: CDR1 SGHTS and CDR2 YDEGEE. The CDR3 runs 12 residues. With 4 bases removed from V and 5 bases from J, the gap between germline ends came to 9 bases. For the CDR3, the DNA is TGTGCCAGCAGCACCCCGACATATGGCTACACCTTC. Residues: CASSTPTYGYTF.

The V call is TRBV6-5, the J call TRBJ2-1; TRBD2 matches 8 bases. V shed 8 bases and J 6 bases; nucleotides not matched to a gene: 12. CDR1 is MNHEY and CDR2 is SVGAGI in the germline V gene. CDR3 length equals 15 residues. The chain's CDR3 is CASSRGSGKANEQFF. The CDR3 bases are TGTGCCAGCTCCCGGGGTAGCGGGAAGGCCAATGAGCAGTTCTTC.

This clone was observed a few times. This chain uses TRBV19 with TRBJ1-5, with 9 bases lining up with TRBD1. Germline trimming cut 2 bases from V and 7 bases from J; bases unmatched to any gene: 9. The germline gives CDR1 LNHDA, CDR2 SQIVND (reference sequence). The CDR3 totals 16 residues. The CDR3 nucleotides are TGTGCCAGTAGTATAAGGTTTGGGACAGGGAGACAGCCCCAGCATTTT. Translation: CASSIRFGTGRQPQHF.

The chain uses TRBV10-3 and TRBJ1-3; 9 bases are a match to TRBD1. Per germline, CDR1 ENHRY and CDR2 SYGVKD. J lost 5 bases, V lost 6 bases, and 5 bases had no gene match. This CDR3 has 14 amino acids. CDR3 protein: CAISRGQGRNTIYF. The CDR3 bases are TGTGCCATCAGCCGCGGACAGGGGAGAAACACCATATATTTT.

The V and J genes are TRBV4-1 and TRBJ2-1, with TRBD1 as a possible D gene (5 bases). V was cut by 5 bases and J by 9 bases, with 14 bases left in between. CDR1 and CDR2 (germline): MGHRA, YSYEKL. The CDR3 covers 13 residues. The CDR3 DNA sequence: TGCGCCAGCAGCGACCCCCAGGGTGTTGAGCAGTTCTTC. Protein: CASSDPQGVEQFF.

V gene TRBV4-2 combines with J gene TRBJ2-4; the D call may be TRBD1 or TRBD2 (5 bases each). With 1 base removed from V and 1 base from J, the gap between germline ends came to 11 bases. The CDR3 length is 16 residues. Germline CDR1 and CDR2: LGHNA and YNFKEQ. The CDR3 spells CASSQGSGTAKNIQYF. CDR3 coding DNA: TGTGCCAGCAGCCAAGGGTCGGGGACGGCCAAAAACATTCAGTACTTC.

This chain links TRBV5-4 with TRBJ2-7; D may be TRBD1 (6 bases). Trimming left V 4 bases short and J 0 bases short, with 14 bases between. In germline, CDR1 is SGHNT, CDR2 YYREEE (reference sequence). This CDR3 has 15 residues. The CDR3 region is CASSPMGATSYEQYF. The CDR3 bases are TGTGCCAGCAGCCCCATGGGGGCCACCTCCTACGAGCAGTACTTC.

V is TRBV5-8 and J is TRBJ2-3, with D possibly called TRBD1 or TRBD2 (7 bases each). V shed 3 bases and J shed 8 bases, with 22 bases lying between them. Germline CDR1 is SGHTS and CDR2 is YDEGEE. This CDR3 has 16 amino acids. CDR3: CASSSPGRGHRGTQYF. For the CDR3, the DNA is TGTGCCAGCAGCTCCCCAGGGAGGGGGCACAGAGGTACGCAGTATTTT.

This clone turned up a few times. This chain links TRBV11-2 with TRBJ2-5; 8 bases are shared with TRBD2. CDR1 is SGHAT and CDR2 is FQNNGV in the germline V gene. The CDR3 loop spans 14 amino acids. The J segment lost 7 bases and the V segment lost 5 bases, leaving 9 bases of the junction unmatched. The CDR3 region has the DNA TGTGCCAGCAGCCCCCGGACTAGCCTCGGGACCCAGTACTTC. It specifies CASSPRTSLGTQYF.

J is TRBJ2-1 and V is TRBV6-5; weak D call: TRBD2 (6 bases). The germline CDR1 and CDR2 sequences are MNHEY and SVGAGI. The CDR3 runs to 14 residues. Trimming cost V 8 bases and J 4 bases, with 15 bases left between them. The CDR3 coding sequence is TGTGCCAGCCCCCCGGGACTGAATTACAATGAGCAGTTCTTC. This gives the protein CASPPGLNYNEQFF.

The chain has TRBV3-1 (or the pseudogene TRBV3-2) and TRBJ2-7; 9 positions agree with TRBD1. The CDR3 loop spans 16 amino acids. The trim removed 4 bases at V and 11 bases at J, leaving 18 bases unmatched. Germline V gene sequence: CDR1 LGHDT, CDR2 YNNKEL (reference sequence). CDR3 in DNA: TGTGCCAGCAGCCGTAGTCCGACAGGGGGTGCTACTCTCGAGTACTTC. The encoded protein is CASSRSPTGGATLEYF.

The chain employs TRBV5-8 and TRBJ2-7, with D hard to call. Trimming removed 6 bases at V and 2 bases at J, with 0 bases between. Germline-derived CDR1 and CDR2 are SGHTS and YDEGEE. The CDR3 totals 9 residues. Here the CDR3 reads CASTYEQYF. CDR3 nucleotides: TGTGCCAGCACCTACGAGCAGTACTTC.

The rearrangement uses TRBV29-1 and TRBJ1-1, with 8 bases aligning to TRBD1. The CDR3 runs to 14 residues. V trimming: 6 bases; J trimming: 3 bases; junction bases outside the gene matches: 9. CDR1 SQVTM and CDR2 ANQGSEA come from the germline V gene. The CDR3 region is CSVHQQGGYTEAFF. The CDR3 bases are TGCAGCGTGCACCAACAGGGGGGATACACTGAAGCTTTCTTT. The whole variable domain, remainder taken from reference TRBV29-1 and TRBJ1-1, is SAVISQKPSRDICQRGTSLTIQCQVDSQVTMMFWYRQQPGQSLTLIATANQGSEATYESGFVIDKFPISRPNLTFSTLTVSNMSPEDSSIYLCSVHQQGGYTEAFFGQGTRLTVV.

The chain combines TRBV19 with TRBJ2-7; TRBD2 matches 10 bases. V gave up 4 bases and J gave up 0 bases; unmatched junction bases: 3. Looked up from germline, CDR1 is LNHDA and CDR2 is SQIVND (reference sequence). This CDR3 region has 15 residues. As DNA, the CDR3 is TGTGCCAGTAGTACCGGACTAGCGGTCTCCTACGAGCAGTACTTC. It yields the protein CASSTGLAVSYEQYF.

This clone has only one observation. This sequence joins TRBV7-9 and TRBJ2-2; 10 positions agree with TRBD2. The junction had 1 base not matched to a gene; V was cut back by 2 bases and J by 1 base. CDR3 length equals 16 residues. The germline V gene has CDR1 SEHNR and CDR2 FQNEAQ (reference sequence). DNA for the CDR3: TGTGCCAGCAGCTTAACTAGCGGGATGAACACCGGGGAGCTGTTTTTT. Translation: CASSLTSGMNTGELFF.

The gene calls are TRBV6-5 and TRBJ1-2, with TRBD1 as a possible D gene (6 bases). CDR3 length: 11 amino acids. Trimming stripped 5 bases from V and 8 bases from J, with 9 bases between. Looked up from germline, CDR1 is MNHEY and CDR2 is SVGAGI. The CDR3 nucleotides are TGTGCCAGCAGTCAGGGGAGAGGCTACACCTTC. Its protein is CASSQGRGYTF.

The V gene is TRBV5-8, the J gene TRBJ2-7; D uncertain. The germline V and J ends were trimmed by 3 bases and 2 bases, with 15 bases remaining between them. This CDR3 is built from 15 residues. CDR1 and CDR2 from the germline V gene are SGHTS and YDEGEE. In DNA, the CDR3 is TGTGCCAGCAGCTCCCAGGAAGTTTACACCTACGAGCAGTACTTC. It is translated as CASSSQEVYTYEQYF.

V gene TRBV6-5 combines with J gene TRBJ2-5; 11 positions match TRBD2. The CDR3 is 14 residues long. Looked up from germline, CDR1 is MNHEY and CDR2 is SVGAGI. J lost 4 bases, V lost 6 bases, and 4 bases had no gene match. CDR3 residues: CASRLAGVGETQYF. CDR3 nucleotide sequence: TGTGCCAGCAGACTAGCGGGAGTCGGAGAGACCCAGTACTTC.

This chain uses TRBV27 with TRBJ1-4; TRBD1 is a possible D gene (5 bases). CDR3 size: 13 residues. Germline assignment: CDR1 MNHEY and CDR2 SMNVEV (reference sequence). V gave up 3 bases and J gave up 10 bases, with 12 bases separating them. DNA of the CDR3: TGTGCCAGCAGTTTCACACAGGAAGGAAAACTGTTTTTT. Translation gives CASSFTQEGKLFF. Together with reference TRBV27 and TRBJ1-4, the CDR3 gives the full variable domain: EAQVTQNPRYLITVTGKKLTVTCSQNMNHEYMSWYRQDPGLGLRQIYYSMNVEVTDKGDVPEGYKVSRKEKRNFPLILESPSPNQTSLYFCASSFTQEGKLFFGSGTQLSVL.

This clone was seen once. This chain joins TRBV29-1 and TRBJ1-1; 7 bases are shared with TRBD1. Germline V CDR1 and CDR2: SQVTM, ANQGSEA. There are 13 residues in the CDR3. V was pared by 7 bases and J by 0 bases, with 5 bases of the junction left unmatched. CDR3 DNA: TGCAGCGCTCGGACAGGAGTGAACACTGAAGCTTTCTTT. Encoded protein: CSARTGVNTEAFF. Supplemented by reference TRBV29-1 and TRBJ1-1, the full variable domain reads SAVISQKPSRDICQRGTSLTIQCQVDSQVTMMFWYRQQPGQSLTLIATANQGSEATYESGFVIDKFPISRPNLTFSTLTVSNMSPEDSSIYLCSARTGVNTEAFFGQGTRLTVV.

V gene TRBV20-1 combines with J gene TRBJ1-2; D gene ambiguous. CDR1 and CDR2 (germline): DFQATT, SNEGSKA (reference sequence). CDR3 length equals 14 residues. V was shortened by 3 bases and J by 4 bases, with 15 bases between the two germline ends. The CDR3 is CSASHVQQVYGYTF. In DNA form, the CDR3 reads TGCAGTGCTAGTCATGTACAACAAGTCTATGGCTACACCTTC.

This clone was observed a few times. The chain couples TRBV21-1 to TRBJ1-2; the table's D call, TRBD1, was not checked against the DNA. TRBV21-1 is deemed a pseudogene. The CDR3 is 17 amino acids. The DNA for the CDR3 is TGTGCCAGCAGCAAAGCCCCCCGGACACACACTAACTATGGCTACACCTTC. Its protein product is CASSKAPRTHTNYGYTF.

The chain employs TRBV2 and TRBJ2-1; D possibly corresponds to TRBD2 (6 bases). The V gene lost 3 bases and the J gene lost 8 bases, with 14 bases spanning the gap. Germline lookup yields CDR1 SNHLY and CDR2 FYNNEI. This CDR3 comprises 14 residues. CDR3 amino acids: CASSDGGTRDEQFF. The CDR3 nucleotides read TGTGCCAGCAGTGATGGGGGGACGCGTGATGAGCAGTTCTTC.